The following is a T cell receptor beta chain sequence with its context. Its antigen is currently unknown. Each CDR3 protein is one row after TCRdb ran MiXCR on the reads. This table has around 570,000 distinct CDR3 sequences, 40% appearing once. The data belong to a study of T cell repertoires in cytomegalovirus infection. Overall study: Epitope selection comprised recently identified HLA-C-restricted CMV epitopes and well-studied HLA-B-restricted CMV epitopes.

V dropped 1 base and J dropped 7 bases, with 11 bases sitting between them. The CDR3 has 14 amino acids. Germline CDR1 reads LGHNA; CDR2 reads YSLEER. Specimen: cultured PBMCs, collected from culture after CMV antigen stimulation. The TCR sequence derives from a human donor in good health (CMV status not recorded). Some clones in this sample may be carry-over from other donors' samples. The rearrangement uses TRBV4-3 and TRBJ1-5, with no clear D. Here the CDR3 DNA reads TGCGCCAGCAGCCAAGGGTGGGAATCGCAGCCCCAGCATTTT. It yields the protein CASSQGWESQPQHF.